This T cell receptor (beta chain) was obtained from a study of PD-1 blockade in classical Hodgkin lymphoma. Study findings and constraints: The study found complete responders had baseline diversity similar to newly diagnosed patients. Patients with an early start, nivolumab under 1 year after ASCT, were excluded. As was reported, newly diagnosed patients showed lower baseline TCR diversity than healthy donors did.

Autologous stem cell transplantation was followed by relapse in every patient, and brentuximab vedotin exposure varied. As to this clone: Its antigen is currently unknown.

Clones were read by immunoSEQ multiplex PCR, and TCRdb kept only the in-frame ones, dropping some. The repertoire consists of 50,000 to 75,000 clones, with about nine tenths occurring once and the leading ten covering about an eighth. The TCR was taken from a human donor with classical Hodgkin lymphoma. The input for sequencing was peripheral blood mononuclear cells (PBMCs), taken at baseline.

CDR3 sequence (DNA): TGCGCCAGCAGCCGGGACAGCTATGGCTACACCTTC. Translation: CASSRDSYGYTF. The J gene is TRBJ1-2, the V gene TRBV10-1, with TRBD1 matching 7 bases. Germline V CDR1 and CDR2: WNHNN, SYGVQD (reference sequence). The V and J ends lost 6 bases and 4 bases, in that order; junction bases with no gene match: 2. This CDR3 spans 12 amino acids.